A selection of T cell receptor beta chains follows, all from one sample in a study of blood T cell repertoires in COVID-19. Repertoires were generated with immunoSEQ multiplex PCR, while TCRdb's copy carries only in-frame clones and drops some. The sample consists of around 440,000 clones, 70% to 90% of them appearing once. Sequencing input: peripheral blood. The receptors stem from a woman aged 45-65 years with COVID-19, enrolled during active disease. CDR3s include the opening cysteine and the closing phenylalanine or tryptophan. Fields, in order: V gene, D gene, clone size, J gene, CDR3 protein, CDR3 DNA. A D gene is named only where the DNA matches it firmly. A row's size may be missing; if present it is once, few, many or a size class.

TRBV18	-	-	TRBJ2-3	CASSPRGVGTDTQYF	TGTGCCAGCTCACCACGGGGGGTTGGCACAGATACGCAGTATTTT
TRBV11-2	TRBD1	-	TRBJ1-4	CASSQTGGEKLFF	TGTGCCAGCAGCCAGACAGGGGGTGAAAAACTGTTTTTT
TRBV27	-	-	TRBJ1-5	CASQLARGRQPQHF	TGTGCCAGCCAGTTGGCGCGGGGAAGGCAGCCCCAGCATTTT
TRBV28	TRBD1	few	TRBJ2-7	CASSLSGQGKYEQYF	TGTGCCAGCAGTCTCTCGGGACAGGGGAAGTACGAGCAGTACTTC
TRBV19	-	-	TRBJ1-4	CASSSRPALGSTNEKLFF	TGTGCCAGTAGTTCAAGACCGGCTCTCGGGTCCACTAATGAAAAACTGTTTTTT
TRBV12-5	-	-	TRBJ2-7	CASGLVPGVYYEQYF	TGTGCTAGTGGTTTGGTACCGGGGGTGTACTACGAGCAGTACTTC
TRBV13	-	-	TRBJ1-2	CASSLYTGVGDGYTF	TGTGCCAGCAGCTTGTATACGGGGGTGGGAGATGGCTACACCTTC
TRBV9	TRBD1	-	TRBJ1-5	CASSEGQINQPQHF	TGTGCCAGCAGCGAGGGACAGATCAATCAGCCCCAGCATTTT
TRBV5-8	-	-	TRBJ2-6	CASSAGFVGLYSGANVLTF	TGTGCCAGCAGCGCCGGTTTTGTTGGTCTTTACTCTGGGGCCAACGTCCTGACTTTC
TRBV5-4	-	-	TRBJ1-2	CASSLEGGGAPGYTF	TGTGCCAGCAGCTTGGAGGGTGGGGGGGCGCCCGGCTACACCTTC
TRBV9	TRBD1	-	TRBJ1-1	CASSDDPDRGNTEAFF	TGTGCCAGCAGCGATGACCCGGACAGGGGGAACACTGAAGCTTTCTTT
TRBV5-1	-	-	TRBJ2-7	CASSLESTGEQYF	TGCGCCAGCAGCTTGGAATCCACAGGGGAGCAGTACTTC
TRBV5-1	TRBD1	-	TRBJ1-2	CASSPGQGSVYGYTF	TGCGCCAGCAGCCCGGGACAGGGGTCAGTCTATGGCTACACCTTC
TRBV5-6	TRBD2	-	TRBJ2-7	CASSPGLVGYEQYF	TGTGCCAGCAGCCCGGGACTAGTAGGTTACGAGCAGTACTTC
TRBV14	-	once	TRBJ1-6	CASSHRGGISYNSPLHF	TGTGCCAGCAGCCACCGGGGGGGGATCTCCTATAATTCACCCCTCCACTTT
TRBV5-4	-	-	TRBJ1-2	CASSQQGNRFYTF	TGTGCCAGCAGCCAGCAGGGGAACAGATTCTACACCTTC